The following is a T cell receptor beta chain sequence with its context. No antigen is known for it. Relative to the germline gene, one junction end is altered; a read error may explain this. PCR used 60 Vbeta primers and 13 Jbeta primers. Method: immunoSEQ multiplex PCR; TCRdb's copy keeps in-frame clones and lacks some. In the table there are approximately 130,000 clones, roughly four fifths of which are singletons. The sample is drawn from a study of cytomegalovirus exposure and HLA in healthy donors. Overall study: Approximately 85 million unique TCRs from HLA-typed donors were held in an early data release.

Study-wide findings and caveats: Later analysis suggested links between common viral pathogens and several top significant clusters. Immune exposure was documented only through CMV serostatus. Across donors, sequencing depth was assumed by presence/absence analyses to be roughly uniform.

The germline V gene has CDR1 SEHNR and CDR2 FQNEAQ (reference sequence). The CDR3 runs to 15 residues. Source material: PBMCs. This sequence joins TRBV7-9 and TRBJ2-7; TRBD2 is a possible D gene (5 bases). This TCR came from a boy between 2 and 10 years old in good health and CMV-seronegative. Here the CDR3 DNA reads TGTTCCAGCAGCTTAGCGCGAACCCCCGTTGGCGAGCAGTACTTC. Protein sequence: CSSSLARTPVGEQYF.